This T cell receptor beta chain stems from a study of blood T cell repertoires in COVID-19. Authors' processing steps: Estimation of nucleated cell counts relied on the amplification of reference gene primers. The method was immunoSEQ multiplex PCR; TCRdb's version includes in-frame clones alone and lacks a portion of them. V, J and clone size reflect that table, while D and trimming were determined from the DNA. The repertoire consists of 300,000 or so clones, with around nine tenths occurring once and the leading ten covering about 1.2%. The germline CDR1 and CDR2 sequences are SGHTA and FQGTGA. The V segment lost 4 bases and the J segment 4 bases; nucleotides outside the gene matches: 6. The CDR3 runs 15 residues.

The specimen was peripheral blood. This clonotype was sampled from a man between 70 and 80 years old with acute or convalescent COVID-19. The genes are TRBV7-3 and TRBJ2-5; 10 nucleotides line up with TRBD1. CDR3: CASSSDRGPPETQYF. Here the CDR3 DNA reads TGTGCCAGCAGCTCAGACAGGGGGCCCCCAGAGACCCAGTACTTC.